This T cell receptor (beta chain) is from a study of cytomegalovirus exposure and HLA in healthy donors. Looking at the study overall: HLA-typed donors were the source of about 85 million unique TCRs, which an early data release held. Study-wide points: With later analysis, a missense DCLRE1C variant became linked to TCR beta V- and J-gene trimming.

V shed 5 bases, J shed 6 bases, and the junction held 11 bases outside the gene matches. Germline assignment: CDR1 LNHDA and CDR2 SQIVND (reference sequence). The CDR3 is 16 residues long. Primers for the PCR totalled 60 Vbeta and 13 Jbeta. Data came from immunoSEQ multiplex PCR; TCRdb stores just in-frame clones and leaves some out. This sample's table reports more than 100,000 clones. There were likely unrecorded immune exposures, though donors were nominally healthy when sampled. Turning to this clone: Its target is unknown.

The rearrangement links TRBV19 to TRBJ2-3; 10 nucleotides match TRBD2. Input material: PBMCs. The receptor was isolated from a man aged 35-49 years in good health and CMV-seronegative. This chain's CDR3 is CASSASGRASGDTQYF. The CDR3 region has the DNA TGTGCCAGTAGTGCAAGCGGGAGGGCGAGCGGGGATACGCAGTATTTT.